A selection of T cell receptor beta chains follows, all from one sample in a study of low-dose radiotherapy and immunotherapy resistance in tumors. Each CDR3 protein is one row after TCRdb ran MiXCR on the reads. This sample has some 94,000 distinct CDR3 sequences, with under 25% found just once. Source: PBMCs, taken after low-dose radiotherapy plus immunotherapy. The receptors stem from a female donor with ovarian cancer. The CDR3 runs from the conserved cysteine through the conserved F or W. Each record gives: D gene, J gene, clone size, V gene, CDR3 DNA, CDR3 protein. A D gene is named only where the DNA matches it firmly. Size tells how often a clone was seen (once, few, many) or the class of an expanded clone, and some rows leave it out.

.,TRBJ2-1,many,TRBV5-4,TGTGCCAGCAGGTCGGCCACAGGGAGGGATGAGCAGTTCTTC,CASRSATGRDEQFF
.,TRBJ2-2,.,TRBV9,TGTGCCAGCAGCCCCCCGATGGGGCCCACCGGGGAGCTGTTTTTT,CASSPPMGPTGELFF
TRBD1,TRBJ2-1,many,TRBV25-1,TGTGCCAGCAGCTCCGGGAACAGGGGGCAGTTCTTC,CASSSGNRGQFF
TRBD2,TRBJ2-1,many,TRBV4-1,TGCGCCAGCAGCCCAGTAGCGGGGGGCCACAATGAGCAGTTCTTC,CASSPVAGGHNEQFF
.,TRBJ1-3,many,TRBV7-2,TGTGCCAGCAGCTTATCCTTCTCTGGAAACACCATATATTTT,CASSLSFSGNTIYF
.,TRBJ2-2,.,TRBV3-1,.,CASSPVSNTGELFFF
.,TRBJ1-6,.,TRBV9,TGTGCCAGCAGCGATATTAGCCAGGGGTTCAGTAATTCACCCCTCCACTTT,CASSDISQGFSNSPLHF
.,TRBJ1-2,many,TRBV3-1,TGTGCCAGCAGCCCGGGGGGCGGGTATGGCTACACCTTC,CASSPGGGYGYTF
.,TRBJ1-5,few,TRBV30,TGTGCCTGGAGGGACCCAGGGGCAGGCAATCAGCCCCAGCATTTT,CAWRDPGAGNQPQHF
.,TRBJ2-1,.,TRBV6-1,TGTGCCAGCAGTTGGTCTAGCGAGATGAATGAGCAGTTCTTC,CASSWSSEMNEQFF
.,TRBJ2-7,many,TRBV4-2,TGTGCCAGCAGCCAGGGGAATACAGGGAACTACGAGCAGTACTTC,CASSQGNTGNYEQYF
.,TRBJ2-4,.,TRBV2,TGTGCCAGCAGTGGAGAGGTCCTGTTAGCCAAAAACATTCAGTACTTC,CASSGEVLLAKNIQYF
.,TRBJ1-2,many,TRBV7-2,TGTGCCAGCAGCTTAGCGGCGACAAGCTATGGCTACACCTTC,CASSLAATSYGYTF
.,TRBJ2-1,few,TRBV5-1,TGCGCCAGCAGCTTGGACTGGGGTCTGGATGAGCAGTTCTTC,CASSLDWGLDEQFF
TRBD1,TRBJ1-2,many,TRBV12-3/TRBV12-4,TGTGCCAGCAGTTTAGCGGGGACAGGAATCGATGGCTACACCTTC,CASSLAGTGIDGYTF
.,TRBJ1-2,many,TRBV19,TGTGCCAGTAGGCCAGGGGAGTGGCGTGGCTACACCTTC,CASRPGEWRGYTF
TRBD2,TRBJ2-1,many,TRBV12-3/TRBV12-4,TGTGCCAGCAGTTTCGAGGCCACTAGCGGGGGGGCCTCGGTCCTCAATGAGCAGTTCTTC,CASSFEATSGGASVLNEQFF
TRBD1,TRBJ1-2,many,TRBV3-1,TGTGCCAGCAGCCAAAAGGGGACAGGAACTAACTATGGCTACACCTTC,CASSQKGTGTNYGYTF
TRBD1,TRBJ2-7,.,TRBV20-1,TGCAGTGCCTCAGACAGGGGGGCCTACGAGCAGTACTTC,CSASDRGAYEQYF
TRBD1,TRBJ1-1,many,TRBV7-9,TGTGCCAGCGGACAGGGGGCAATGAACACTGAAGCTTTCTTT,CASGQGAMNTEAFF
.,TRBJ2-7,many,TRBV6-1,TGTGCCAGCAGTGATTACCTACGGGATAATAGGTACGAGCAGTACTTC,CASSDYLRDNRYEQYF
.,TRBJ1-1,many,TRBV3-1,TGTGCCAGCAGCCAAAAAGGAGGTAGGGACACTGAAGCTTTCTTT,CASSQKGGRDTEAFF
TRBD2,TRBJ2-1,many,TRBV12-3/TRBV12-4,TGTGCCAGCAGTCGGACTAGCGGGGGTAATGAGCAGTTCTTC,CASSRTSGGNEQFF
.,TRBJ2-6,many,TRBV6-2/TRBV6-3,TGTGCCAGCAGTGAATCCTCTGGGGCCAACGTCCTGACTTTC,CASSESSGANVLTF
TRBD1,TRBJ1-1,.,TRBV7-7,TGTGCCAGCAGCCGGACAGGGGACTCTGAAGCTTTCTTT,CASSRTGDSEAFF
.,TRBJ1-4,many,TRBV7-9,TGTGCCAGCAGCCTATCGATGACAACAGGGCTCGCAACTAATGAAAAACTGTTTTTT,CASSLSMTTGLATNEKLFF
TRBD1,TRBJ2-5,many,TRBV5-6,TGTGCCAGCAGCTTGGTTACAGGGGGGTTCCAAGAGACCCAGTACTTC,CASSLVTGGFQETQYF
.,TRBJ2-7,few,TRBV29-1,TGCAGCGTTGTTTACTACGAGCAGTACTTC,CSVVYYEQYF
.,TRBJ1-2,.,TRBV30,TGTGCCTGGAGGTATGGCCGTAACTATGGCTACACCTTC,CAWRYGRNYGYTF
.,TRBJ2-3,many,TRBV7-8,TGTGCCAGCAGCGGGACCGCGCAGTATTTT,CASSGTAQYF
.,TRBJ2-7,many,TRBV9,TGTGCCAGCAGCCTCCACGATGCGACCTCCTACGAGCAGTACTTC,CASSLHDATSYEQYF
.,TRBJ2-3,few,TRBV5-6,TGTGCCAGCAGAAGGGACTGGGCCGCAGATACGCAGTATTTT,CASRRDWAADTQYF
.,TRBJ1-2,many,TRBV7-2,TGTGCCAGCAGCTTGGGACTGGTGGGGGGCGCGATGGGCTACACCTTC,CASSLGLVGGAMGYTF
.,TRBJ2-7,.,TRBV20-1,TGCAGTGCTAGAAGCCGTTACTACGAGCAGTACTTC,CSARSRYYEQYF